This T cell receptor (beta chain) was observed in a study of cytomegalovirus exposure and HLA in healthy donors. The study's findings and limits: The authors assumed roughly uniform sequencing depth across donors for presence/absence analyses. The authors later linked a missense DCLRE1C variant to TCR beta V- and J-gene trimming.

Use of 60 Vbeta and 13 Jbeta primers characterized the PCR. Libraries were prepared by immunoSEQ multiplex PCR; TCRdb keeps only in-frame clonotypes and omits some of them. Of approximately 150,000 clones listed, approximately 75% are singletons. Germline CDR1 reads MDHEN; CDR2 reads SYDVKM. V was cut by 5 bases and J by 0 bases, with 7 bases left in between. The CDR3 is made up of 13 amino acids. With respect to this clone: What it binds is unknown.

The chain uses TRBV28 and TRBJ1-2; D remains unclear. The source is a man aged 30-40 years in good health and CMV-seropositive. The material sequenced was PBMCs. The CDR3: CASSEGANYGYTF. DNA for the CDR3: TGTGCCAGCAGTGAAGGAGCTAACTATGGCTACACCTTC.